This entry lists 27 T cell receptor beta chains sequenced from one sample in a study of T-cell memory formation after mild COVID-19. TCRdb redid the calling of the 5' RACE reads with MiXCR, one entry per CDR3 protein. This sample has roughly 340,000 distinct CDR3 sequences, with less than 25% found just once. Sequenced sample: PBMCs or a T cell subset sorted from them (not recorded which). The receptors originated from a man between 18 and 29 years old who had mild COVID-19 (a few samples of this study predate the infection). Cell type and time point are not known.

This clonotype showed up just a few times. In DNA, the CDR3 is TGTGCCAGCAGCTTGAGGCGGGGGGGTACCCAGTACTTC. This codes for CASSLRRGGTQYF. The chain carries TRBV7-3 and TRBJ2-5, with 9 bases that match TRBD2. CDR3 size: 13 residues. CDR1 is SGHTA and CDR2 is FQGTGA in the germline V gene. With 3 bases clipped from V and 8 bases from J, the junction kept 4 bases outside the gene matches.

In this sample, this clonotype turned up a few times. The chain couples TRBV12-3 or TRBV12-4 to TRBJ1-4; D possibly corresponds to TRBD1 (5 bases). Trimming cost V 6 bases and J 4 bases, with 12 bases left between them. The CDR3 length is 14 residues. The CDR3 DNA sequence: TGTGCCAGCAGCACGGGACTGATTAATGAAAAACTGTTTTTT. Protein sequence: CASSTGLINEKLFF.

In its sample, this clonotype was seen a few times. The chain couples TRBV15 to TRBJ2-5, with 7 bases aligning to TRBD1. The V segment lost 0 bases and the J segment 1 base; nucleotides outside the gene matches: 8. The length of the CDR3 is 17 residues. Germline V gene lookup returns CDR1 LNHNV and CDR2 YYDKDF (reference sequence). The CDR3 DNA reads TGTGCCACCAGCAGAGAAAGTATATGGGACAGCCAAGAGACCCAGTACTTC. Protein sequence: CATSRESIWDSQETQYF.

This clonotype was seen only a few times. V and J are TRBV11-2 and TRBJ1-5; D is undetermined. The V end lost 2 bases, the J end lost 6 bases, and 14 bases lay between the germline ends. The V gene's germline CDR1 is SGHAT and CDR2 FQNNGV. The CDR3 is made up of 15 amino acids. CDR3 protein: CASSLLSGSVQPQHF. The CDR3 nucleotides are TGTGCCAGCAGCTTACTATCGGGTTCTGTTCAGCCCCAGCATTTT.

In its sample, this clonotype was seen a few times. The V and J genes are TRBV29-1 and TRBJ2-3; D remains unclear. Per the germline V gene, CDR1 is SQVTM and CDR2 is ANQGSEA. This CDR3 has 10 amino acids. Between the trimmed V and J ends, which lost 1 base and 4 bases, there was a span of 0 bases. The CDR3 DNA sequence: TGCAGCGTTGAAGCAGATACGCAGTATTTT. Translated, it gives CSVEADTQYF.

This clonotype appeared many times. V gene TRBV20-1 combines with J gene TRBJ2-2; D is unclear. V lost 6 bases to trimming and J lost 9 bases, with 11 bases between them. The CDR3 spans 11 residues. Germline CDR1 is DFQATT and CDR2 is SNEGSKA (reference sequence). CDR3 loop: CSAAPFWELFF. The CDR3 DNA reads as TGCAGTGCAGCGCCCTTCTGGGAGCTGTTTTTT.

The chain has TRBV5-1 and TRBJ2-3, with 7 bases aligning to TRBD2. The CDR3 totals 15 residues. With 4 bases clipped from V and 5 bases from J, the junction kept 10 bases outside the gene matches. Germline V gene lookup returns CDR1 SGHRS and CDR2 YFSETQ. The CDR3 bases are TGCGCCAGCAGCGTCCCCAGCGGGGAGGTAGATACGCAGTATTTT. Translated, it gives CASSVPSGEVDTQYF.

The rearrangement links TRBV4-1 to TRBJ1-4; D remains ambiguous. CDR1 is MGHRA, CDR2 YSYEKL, per germline. The length of the CDR3 is 17 residues. V was cut by 1 base and J by 1 base, with 13 bases left in between. The CDR3 reads CASSQGNQVGTNEKLFF. DNA for the CDR3: TGCGCCAGCAGCCAAGGTAACCAAGTGGGAACTAATGAAAAACTGTTTTTT.

The chain combines TRBV20-1 with TRBJ1-1; a weak D match, TRBD1 (5 bases). The CDR3 sequence is 14 residues long. From germline, CDR1 is DFQATT and CDR2 SNEGSKA (reference sequence). The V and J ends lost 7 bases and 8 bases respectively, with 23 bases between them. The CDR3 DNA follows: TGCAGTGTCCCTCGGCCACACCCAGAGGGGGAAGCTTTCTTT. It codes for CSVPRPHPEGEAFF.

The CDR3 DNA sequence: TGTGCCAGCAGTGAATCCCAACGGAGTAGCAATCAGCCCCAGCATTTT. Its protein product is CASSESQRSSNQPQHF. The V call is TRBV2, the J call TRBJ1-5, with D unclear. This CDR3 has 16 residues. Germline-derived CDR1 and CDR2 are SNHLY and FYNNEI. V lost 2 bases and J 0 bases, leaving 11 bases between the germline ends.

This clonotype came up a few times. DNA for the CDR3: TGTGCCATCAAAACGGACCTCTCCTACAATGAGCAGTTCTTC. Amino acids: CAIKTDLSYNEQFF. The gene calls are TRBV10-3 and TRBJ2-1; D not certain. The germline CDR1 and CDR2 sequences are ENHRY and SYGVKD. V lost 7 bases, J lost 0 bases, and 10 bases lay in between. CDR3 length: 14 residues.

This clonotype was observed at least ten times. The chain employs TRBV25-1 and TRBJ2-7; D gene uncertain. V was shortened by 5 bases and J by 1 base, with 9 bases between the two germline ends. This CDR3 has 13 residues. Germline V CDR1 and CDR2: MGHDK, SYGVNS. The DNA of the CDR3 is TGTGCCAGCAGTTTGCCAGGATCCTACGAGCAGTACTTC. Its translation: CASSLPGSYEQYF.

This chain links TRBV5-1 with TRBJ1-2, with TRBD1 identical over 9 bases. CDR3 size: 15 residues. Germline V CDR1 and CDR2: SGHRS, YFSETQ. Trimming cost V 3 bases and J 5 bases; bases outside gene matches: 8. In nucleotides, the CDR3 is TGCGCCAGCAGCTCGCGACAGGGACAGGGTTATGGCTACACCTTC. Encoded protein: CASSSRQGQGYGYTF.

This clonotype was picked up a small number of times. The chain carries TRBV6-2 or TRBV6-3 and TRBJ2-3; D is ambiguous. CDR3 size: 13 residues. Trimming cost V 6 bases and J 4 bases, with 11 bases left between them. Germline lookup yields CDR1 MNHEY and CDR2 SVGEGT. CDR3 protein: CASRGNWPDTQYF. The CDR3 coding sequence is TGTGCCAGCAGGGGGAATTGGCCAGATACGCAGTATTTT.

This clonotype was picked up a small number of times. The chain combines TRBV12-3 or TRBV12-4 with TRBJ2-3; D possibly matches TRBD1 or TRBD2 (5 bases each). This CDR3 has 14 residues. Trimming pared 7 bases from V and 6 bases from J, leaving 17 bases between. The CDR3 loop reads CASKPGPGADTQYF. The CDR3 DNA is TGTGCCAGCAAACCGGGACCGGGTGCGGATACGCAGTATTTT.

In its sample, this clonotype was seen a few times. V is TRBV6-2 or TRBV6-3 and J is TRBJ1-5; D call uncertain. V lost 2 bases to trimming and J lost 1 base, with 12 bases between them. The CDR3 loop spans 16 amino acids. Germline CDR1 reads MNHEY; CDR2 reads SVGEGT. The CDR3 sequence: CASSYGRTSSNQPQHF. For the CDR3, the DNA is TGTGCCAGCAGTTACGGGAGGACTTCGAGCAATCAGCCCCAGCATTTT.

This clonotype was found a few times. The CDR3 protein is CASSVAGTSTQYF. The CDR3 nucleotides are TGTGCCAGCAGCGTAGCGGGGACGAGTACGCAGTATTTT. The V and J genes are TRBV9 and TRBJ2-3; D possibly uses TRBD1 or TRBD2 (5 bases each). V lost 0 bases and J lost 8, with 10 bases in between. The germline gives CDR1 SGDLS, CDR2 YYNGEE. The CDR3 totals 13 residues. Full variable domain (rest looked up from reference TRBV9 and TRBJ2-3): DSGVTQTPKHLITATGQRVTLRCSPRSGDLSVYWYQQSLDQGLQFLIQYYNGEERAKGNILERFSAQQFPDLHSELNLSSLELGDSALYFCASSVAGTSTQYFGPGTRLTVL.

Regarding this clonotype: Mismatch with germline at one junction end may stem from a read error. This sequence joins TRBV9 and TRBJ2-2, with D perhaps matching TRBD2 (5 bases). Germline V gene data show CDR1 as SGDLS and CDR2 as YYNGEE. This CDR3 region has 12 residues. Here the CDR3 DNA reads TGTGCCAGCAGCGTAGTCCCCGGGGAGCTGATTTTT. It translates to CASSVVPGELIF.

This clonotype appeared a few times. The chain recombines TRBV12-3 or TRBV12-4 with TRBJ1-6; 8 bases are a match to TRBD1. With 4 bases clipped from V and 15 bases from J, the junction kept 17 bases outside the gene matches. This CDR3 region has 16 residues. DNA for the CDR3: TGTGCCAGCAGTTCCAGCACCGGGACAGGAAAGGAGATCCTCCACTTT. It codes for CASSSSTGTGKEILHF.

This clonotype was counted between two and nine times. This chain links TRBV7-3 with TRBJ2-2, with D tentatively TRBD1 or TRBD2 (6 bases each). The CDR3 loop spans 14 amino acids. Trimming left V 3 bases short and J 7 bases short, with 12 bases between. The germline V gene encodes CDR1 SGHTA and CDR2 FQGTGA. The CDR3 DNA is TGTGCCAGCAGCTTGAGGGGGGCTCTCGGGGAGCTGTTTTTT. Translating it yields CASSLRGALGELFF.

The rearrangement links TRBV6-5 to TRBJ2-1; TRBD2 might be the D (5 bases). Per germline, CDR1 MNHEY and CDR2 SVGAGI. V lost 8 bases to trimming and J lost 0 bases, with 8 bases between them. The CDR3 totals 13 residues. The CDR3 reads CASGLDSYNEQFF. The CDR3 DNA reads TGTGCCAGCGGACTGGACTCCTACAATGAGCAGTTCTTC.

This chain uses TRBV2 with TRBJ1-5, with D perhaps TRBD1 (6 bases). V dropped 3 bases and J dropped 6 bases, with 15 bases sitting between them. Germline CDR1 reads SNHLY; CDR2 reads FYNNEI. This CDR3 contains 15 residues. This CDR3 is CASSDGGLGGQPQHF. The CDR3, as DNA: TGTGCCAGCAGTGACGGGGGGCTGGGAGGTCAGCCCCAGCATTTT.

This clonotype was recorded a few times. The chain has TRBV4-2 and TRBJ2-1; 13 bases are a match to TRBD2. With V trimmed by 0 bases and J by 9 bases, 5 bases remained unmatched. The CDR3 is made up of 16 amino acids. Germline lookup yields CDR1 LGHNA and CDR2 YNFKEQ. CDR3: CASSQDFTSGGVEQFF. The CDR3 DNA reads TGTGCCAGCAGCCAAGATTTTACTAGCGGGGGGGTTGAGCAGTTCTTC.

This clonotype turned up a few times. This chain links TRBV6-2 or TRBV6-3 with TRBJ2-7; no firm D call. V lost 5 bases, J lost 4 bases, and 12 bases lay in between. The length of the CDR3 is 13 residues. Germline V gene data show CDR1 as MNHEY and CDR2 as SVGEGT. CDR3: CASSPQTTYEQYF. CDR3 in DNA: TGTGCCAGCAGTCCTCAAACAACGTACGAGCAGTACTTC.

V gene TRBV5-1 combines with J gene TRBJ2-5; D possibly corresponds to TRBD1 (6 bases). Deletions cut 0 bases from V and 2 bases from J, with 11 bases between. Germline-derived CDR1 and CDR2 are SGHRS and YFSETQ. The CDR3 has 15 amino acids. CDR3 region: CASSLVEGGQETQYF. The CDR3 region has the DNA TGCGCCAGCAGCTTGGTTGAAGGGGGTCAAGAGACCCAGTACTTC.

This clonotype appeared a few times. The chain combines TRBV12-3 or TRBV12-4 with TRBJ1-4; D uncertain. Deletions cut 7 bases from V and 8 bases from J, with 17 bases between. The CDR3 totals 14 residues. CDR3: CASTHVAGSEKLFF. The CDR3 DNA reads as TGTGCCAGCACCCACGTGGCAGGATCAGAAAAACTGTTTTTT.

This clonotype occurred a few times. J is TRBJ1-1 and V is TRBV29-1, with a possible D match to TRBD1 (5 bases). Trimming shortened V by 7 bases and J by 5 bases, and 14 bases separated the two germline ends. The CDR3 is 12 residues long. Germline loops: CDR1 SQVTM, CDR2 ANQGSEA. CDR3 DNA: TGCAGCGGCCGGGGGATTGAGACTGAAGCTTTCTTT. It encodes CSGRGIETEAFF.